The 8 T cell receptor beta chains in this list originate from one sample, sequenced in a study of breast tumors, draining lymph nodes, adjacent tissues. The lymph nodes were axillary draining lymph nodes from breast cancer patients. TCRdb fed the multiplex PCR reads into MiXCR, producing one record per CDR3 protein. The data show roughly 130,000 distinct CDR3 sequences, about 30% seen once. The sequencing sample was made of axillary lymph node tissue. The source of these receptors is a female donor with breast cancer. Some clones in this sample may be carry-over from other donors' samples.

To note about this clonotype: One end of the junction fails to match germline, which may point to a read error. The chain is built from TRBV7-6 and TRBJ1-2, with D possibly matching TRBD1 (6 bases). This CDR3 is built from 15 residues. Per the germline V gene, CDR1 is SGHVS and CDR2 is FNYEAQ. CDR3 sequence: CASSEPDPGAYGYPF. The CDR3 DNA follows: TGTGCCAGCAGCGAACCCGACCCGGGGGCCTATGGCTACCCCTTC. Filled out from reference TRBV7-6 and TRBJ1-2, the complete variable domain reads GAGVSQSPRYKVTKRGQDVALRCDPISGHVSLYWYRQALGQGPEFLTYFNYEAQQDKSGLPNDRFSAERPEGSISTLTIQRTEQRDSAMYRCASSEPDPGAYGYPFGSGTRLTVV.

This clonotype has a count of ten or more. A much bigger clone sits one base away, suggesting this may be a read error. V and J are TRBV6-5 and TRBJ1-2; D unresolved. Germline V gene sequence: CDR1 MNHEY, CDR2 SVGAGI. V was cut by 5 bases and J by 4 bases, with 11 bases left in between. The CDR3 is 13 amino acids. CDR3 sequence: CASSHYPSYGYTF. The CDR3 DNA reads as TGTGCCAGCAGTCACTATCCTTCCTATGGCTACACCTTC.

A note on this clonotype: This clone may be a read error of a much larger clone one base away. The chain uses TRBV20-1 and TRBJ1-2; a weak D match, TRBD1 (6 bases). The V gene lost 5 bases and the J gene lost 2 bases, with 15 bases spanning the gap. Per the germline V gene, CDR1 is DFQATT and CDR2 is SNEGSKA (reference sequence). The CDR3 spans 14 residues. CDR3 protein: CSAPDSSLNYGYTF. Written as DNA, the CDR3 is TGCAGTGCTCCGGACAGTTCCCTCAACTATGGCTACACCTTC.

This clonotype was seen a few times. The CDR3 reads CSARDGRVNTEAFF. As DNA, the CDR3 is TGCAGTGCTAGAGATGGGCGAGTGAACACTGAAGCTTTCTTT. The chain is built from TRBV20-1 and TRBJ1-1; unclear D gene. V was trimmed by 0 bases and J by 0 bases, leaving 8 bases between them. The CDR3 loop spans 14 amino acids. The germline CDR1 and CDR2 sequences are DFQATT and SNEGSKA (reference sequence).

The chain uses TRBV29-1 and TRBJ1-1; the match to TRBD1 covers 8 bases. The CDR3 is 15 amino acids. Germline loops: CDR1 SQVTM, CDR2 ANQGSEA. The junction had 10 bases not matched to a gene; V was cut back by 7 bases and J by 0 bases. For the CDR3, the DNA is TGCAGCGCACAGGGGGGTTTGGGGATGAACACTGAAGCTTTCTTT. Encoded protein: CSAQGGLGMNTEAFF.

Turning to this clonotype: This clone may be a read error of a much larger clone one base away. The chain has TRBV7-9 and TRBJ2-3; TRBD2 matches 15 bases. Germline lookup yields CDR1 SEHNR and CDR2 FQNEAQ (reference sequence). The CDR3 is made up of 17 amino acids. The CDR3 sequence: CASSSGLAGGPTDPQYF. The CDR3 DNA sequence: TGTGCCAGCAGCTCCGGACTAGCGGGGGGGCCGACAGATCCGCAGTATTTT.

CDR3 protein: CSARGSGGLGGTDTQYF. The CDR3 bases are TGCAGTGCTAGGGGAAGCGGGGGGCTCGGGGGCACAGATACGCAGTATTTT. The chain employs TRBV20-1 and TRBJ2-3; 9 nucleotides match TRBD2. Trimming at V came to 3 bases and at J to 1 base, leaving 11 bases not matched to a gene. This CDR3 region has 17 residues. Germline V gene lookup returns CDR1 DFQATT and CDR2 SNEGSKA (reference sequence).

In this sample, this clonotype turned up many times. This clone may be a read error of a much larger clone one base away. This chain connects TRBV20-1 to TRBJ2-7, with 9 bases matching TRBD1. V gave up 5 bases and J gave up 0 bases; unmatched junction bases: 14. Germline V gives CDR1 DFQATT, CDR2 SNEGSKA (reference sequence). There are 17 residues in the CDR3. The CDR3, as DNA: TGCAGTGCTGACGGTGGGACAGGGATGGCGAGCTCCTACGAGCAGTACTTC. This translates into CSADGGTGMASSYEQYF.